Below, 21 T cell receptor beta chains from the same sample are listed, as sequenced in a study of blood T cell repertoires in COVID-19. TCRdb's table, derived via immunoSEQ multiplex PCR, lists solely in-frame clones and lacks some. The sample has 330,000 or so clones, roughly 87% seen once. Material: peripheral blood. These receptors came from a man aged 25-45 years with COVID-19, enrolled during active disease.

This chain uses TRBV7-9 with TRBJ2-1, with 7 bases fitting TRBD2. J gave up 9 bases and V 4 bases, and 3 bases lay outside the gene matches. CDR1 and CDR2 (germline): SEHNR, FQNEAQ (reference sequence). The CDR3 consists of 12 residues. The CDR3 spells CASSYSSGEQFF. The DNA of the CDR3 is TGTGCCAGCAGCTACTCTAGCGGTGAGCAGTTCTTC.

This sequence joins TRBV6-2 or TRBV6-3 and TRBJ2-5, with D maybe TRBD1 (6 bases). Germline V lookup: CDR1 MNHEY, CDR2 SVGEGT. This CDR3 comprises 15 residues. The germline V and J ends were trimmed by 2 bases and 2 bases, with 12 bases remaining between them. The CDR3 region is CASSYEGVLQETQYF. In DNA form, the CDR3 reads TGTGCCAGCAGTTACGAGGGGGTCCTACAAGAGACCCAGTACTTC.

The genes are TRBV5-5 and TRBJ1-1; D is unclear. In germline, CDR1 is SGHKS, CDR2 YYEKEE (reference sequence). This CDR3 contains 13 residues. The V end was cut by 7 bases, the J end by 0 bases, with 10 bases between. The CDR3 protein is CASGPDLNTEAFF. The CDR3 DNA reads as TGTGCCAGCGGACCGGACTTGAACACTGAAGCTTTCTTT.

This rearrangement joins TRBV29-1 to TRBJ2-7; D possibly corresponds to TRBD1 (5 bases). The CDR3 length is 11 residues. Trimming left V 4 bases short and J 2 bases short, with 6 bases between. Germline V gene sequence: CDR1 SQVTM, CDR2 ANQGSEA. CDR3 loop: CSVGQTYEQYF. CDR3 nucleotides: TGCAGCGTTGGACAGACCTACGAGCAGTACTTC.

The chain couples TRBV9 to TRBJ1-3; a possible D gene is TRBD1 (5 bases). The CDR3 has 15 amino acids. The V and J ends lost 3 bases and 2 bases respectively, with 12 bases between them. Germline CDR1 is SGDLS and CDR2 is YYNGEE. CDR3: CASSAGSYPGNTIYF. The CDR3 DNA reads TGTGCCAGCAGCGCAGGGTCTTATCCTGGAAACACCATATATTTT. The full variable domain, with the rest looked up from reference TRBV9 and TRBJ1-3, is DSGVTQTPKHLITATGQRVTLRCSPRSGDLSVYWYQQSLDQGLQFLIQYYNGEERAKGNILERFSAQQFPDLHSELNLSSLELGDSALYFCASSAGSYPGNTIYFGEGSWLTVV.

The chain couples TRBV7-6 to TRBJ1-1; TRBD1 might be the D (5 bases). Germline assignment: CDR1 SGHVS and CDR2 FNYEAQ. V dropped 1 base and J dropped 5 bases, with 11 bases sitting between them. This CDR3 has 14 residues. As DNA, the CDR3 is TGTGCCAGCAGCTTAGGGGGACTGCAGACTGAAGCTTTCTTT. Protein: CASSLGGLQTEAFF.

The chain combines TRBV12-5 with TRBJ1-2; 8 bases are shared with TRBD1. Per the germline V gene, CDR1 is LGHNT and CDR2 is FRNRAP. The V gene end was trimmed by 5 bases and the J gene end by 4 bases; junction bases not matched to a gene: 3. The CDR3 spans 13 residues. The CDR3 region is CASGGTGGYGYTF. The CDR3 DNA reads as TGTGCTAGTGGTGGGACAGGCGGCTATGGCTACACCTTC.

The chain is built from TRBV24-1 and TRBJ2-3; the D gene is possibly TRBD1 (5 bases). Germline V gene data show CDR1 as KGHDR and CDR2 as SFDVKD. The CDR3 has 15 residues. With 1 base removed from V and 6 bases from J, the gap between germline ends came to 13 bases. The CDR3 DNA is TGTGCCACCAGTGATTTCGATAGGGGCTACGATACGCAGTATTTT. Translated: CATSDFDRGYDTQYF.

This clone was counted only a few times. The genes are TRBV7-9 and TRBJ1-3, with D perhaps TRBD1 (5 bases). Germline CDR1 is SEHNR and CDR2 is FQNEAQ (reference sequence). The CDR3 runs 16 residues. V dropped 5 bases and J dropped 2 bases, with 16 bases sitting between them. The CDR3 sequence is CASSVGRDPAGNTIYF. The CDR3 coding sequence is TGTGCCAGCAGCGTAGGGAGGGACCCGGCTGGAAACACCATATATTTT.

The chain's CDR3 is CASSYSTGAGELFF. CDR3 in DNA: TGTGCCAGCAGTTACTCGACAGGGGCCGGGGAGCTGTTTTTT. This chain joins TRBV6-5 and TRBJ2-2, with 8 bases aligning to TRBD1. Germline V gives CDR1 MNHEY, CDR2 SVGAGI. The CDR3 is 14 residues long. Trimming took 0 bases from V and 6 from J; bases not matched to a gene: 0.

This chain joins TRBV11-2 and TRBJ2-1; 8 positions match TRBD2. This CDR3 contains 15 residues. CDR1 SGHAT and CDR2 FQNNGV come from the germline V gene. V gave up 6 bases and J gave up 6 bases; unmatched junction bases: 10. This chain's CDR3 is CASRPPGLVTNEQFF. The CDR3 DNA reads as TGTGCCAGCAGGCCTCCGGGACTAGTTACCAATGAGCAGTTCTTC.

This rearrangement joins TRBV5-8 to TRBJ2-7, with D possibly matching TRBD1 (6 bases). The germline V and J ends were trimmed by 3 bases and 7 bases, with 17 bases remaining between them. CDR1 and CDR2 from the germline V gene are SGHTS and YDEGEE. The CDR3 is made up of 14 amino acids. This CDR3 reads CASSSWTALQEQYF. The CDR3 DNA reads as TGTGCCAGCAGCTCTTGGACAGCCCTACAGGAGCAGTACTTC.

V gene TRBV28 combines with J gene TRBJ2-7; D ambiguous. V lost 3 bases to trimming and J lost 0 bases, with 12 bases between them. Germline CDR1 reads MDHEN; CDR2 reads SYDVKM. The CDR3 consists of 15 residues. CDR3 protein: CASSLTQDRSYEQYF. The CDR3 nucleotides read TGTGCCAGCAGTTTGACCCAGGATCGCTCCTACGAGCAGTACTTC. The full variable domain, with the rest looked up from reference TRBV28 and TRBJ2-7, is DVKVTQSSRYLVKRTGEKVFLECVQDMDHENMFWYRQDPGLGLRLIYFSYDVKMKEKGDIPEGYSVSREKKERFSLILESASTNQTSMYLCASSLTQDRSYEQYFGPGTRLTVT.

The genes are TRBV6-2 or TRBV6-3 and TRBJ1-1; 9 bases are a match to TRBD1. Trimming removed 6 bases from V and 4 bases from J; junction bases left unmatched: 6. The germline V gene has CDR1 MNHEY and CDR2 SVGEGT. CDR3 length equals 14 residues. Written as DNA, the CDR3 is TGTGCCAGCAGCTGGGGACAGGGAGCCACTGAAGCTTTCTTT. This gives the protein CASSWGQGATEAFF.

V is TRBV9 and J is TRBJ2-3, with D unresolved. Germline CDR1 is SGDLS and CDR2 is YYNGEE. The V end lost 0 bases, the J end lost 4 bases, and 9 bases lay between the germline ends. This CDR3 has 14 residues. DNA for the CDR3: TGTGCCAGCAGCGTAGTATTGGGCCCAGATACGCAGTATTTT. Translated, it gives CASSVVLGPDTQYF.

The CDR3 region has the DNA TGTGCCAGCTCACCACTTCAGGGGGCGGATGGCTACACCTTC. This gives the protein CASSPLQGADGYTF. The genes are TRBV18 and TRBJ1-2; 8 nucleotides align to TRBD1. This CDR3 has 14 amino acids. Germline V gene sequence: CDR1 KGHSH, CDR2 LQKENI. V shed 1 base and J 6 bases; nucleotides not matched to a gene: 4.

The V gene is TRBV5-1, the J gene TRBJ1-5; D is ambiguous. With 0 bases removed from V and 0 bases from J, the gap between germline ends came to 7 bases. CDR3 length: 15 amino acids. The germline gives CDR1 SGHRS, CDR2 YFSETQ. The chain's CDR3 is CASSLVPGSNQPQHF. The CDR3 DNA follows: TGCGCCAGCAGCTTGGTTCCGGGTAGCAATCAGCCCCAGCATTTT.

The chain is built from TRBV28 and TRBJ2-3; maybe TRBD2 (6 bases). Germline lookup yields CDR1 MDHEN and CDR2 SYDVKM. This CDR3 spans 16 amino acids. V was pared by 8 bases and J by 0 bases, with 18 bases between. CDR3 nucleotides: TGTGCCAGCGGTATGGGAGGATGGGGGAGCACAGATACGCAGTATTTT. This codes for CASGMGGWGSTDTQYF.

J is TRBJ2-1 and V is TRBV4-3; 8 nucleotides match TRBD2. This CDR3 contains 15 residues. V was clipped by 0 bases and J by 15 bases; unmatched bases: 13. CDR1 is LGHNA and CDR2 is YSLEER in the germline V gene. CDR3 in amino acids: CASSQEWREEHDLFF. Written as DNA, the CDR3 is TGCGCCAGCAGCCAAGAATGGCGGGAGGAACACGACCTGTTCTTC.

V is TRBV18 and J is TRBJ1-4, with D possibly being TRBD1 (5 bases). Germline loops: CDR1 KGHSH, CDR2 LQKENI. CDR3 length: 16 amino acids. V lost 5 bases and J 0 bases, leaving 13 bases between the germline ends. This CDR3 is CASSGTGVATNEKLFF. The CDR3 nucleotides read TGTGCCAGCTCAGGCACAGGAGTTGCAACTAATGAAAAACTGTTTTTT.

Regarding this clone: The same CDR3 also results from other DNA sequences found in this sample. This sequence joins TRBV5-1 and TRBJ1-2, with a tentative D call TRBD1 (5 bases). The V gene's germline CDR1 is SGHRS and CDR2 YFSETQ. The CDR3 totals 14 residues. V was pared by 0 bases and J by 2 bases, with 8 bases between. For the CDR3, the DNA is TGCGCCAGCAGCTTGGAGACAGCGAACTATGGCTACACCTTC. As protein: CASSLETANYGYTF.